Included here is one TCR beta chain sequence, with context. As yet, its antigen is unknown. In the source study's methods: Patients' conventional T cells yielded 110,000 or so distinct TCRbeta sequences; donors' some 1.4x10^5. The assay was immunoSEQ multiplex PCR, and TCRdb's table has in-frame clones only and misses some. V and J calls and clone size follow that table, whereas D and trimming were derived from the DNA. The sample lists roughly 25,000 clones, around 95% occurring once. The sorted conventional CD4 T cells were gated as CD4+CD127+. The trim removed 0 bases at V and 0 bases at J, leaving 7 bases unmatched. The CDR3 is 17 residues long. Germline assignment: CDR1 LGHNT and CDR2 FRNRAP. The data originate from a study of B cell selection in AIRE deficiency. Whole-study results and caveats: Of fewer than 4,000 shared Treg TCRbeta sequences, around 31% were healthy-donor-only and about 9% patient-only. TCRbeta-only data showed roughly 37% of shared healthy Treg sequences in healthy Tconv. Tconv and Treg cells from AIRE-deficient patients resembled healthy donors in TCRBV usage, CDR3 length and diversity.

V gene TRBV12-5 combines with J gene TRBJ1-1, with TRBD1 identical over 7 bases. The specimen was CD4+CD127+ conventional T cells sorted from PBMCs. The receptor's source is a human donor in good health. This chain's CDR3 is CASGLVLAGGMNTEAFF. CDR3 in DNA: TGTGCTAGTGGTTTGGTACTGGCAGGGGGAATGAACACTGAAGCTTTCTTT.